This T cell receptor (beta chain) was captured in a study of shared clonotypes between healthy human individuals. The study's findings and limits: Despite large depth, rarefaction showed incomplete sorted-subset sequencing. The sampled material consisted only of blood, and tissue repertoires are likely to differ. Clonotypes which were not shared had lower generation probabilities than clonotypes that all four donors shared.

Genomic DNA belonging to each subset was distributed in equal measure over several immunoSEQ plates. TCRdb's table, derived via immunoSEQ multiplex PCR, lists solely in-frame clones and lacks some. There are under 2,500,000 clones in the sample; under 97% occur only once, and roughly 0.13% lies in the top ten. About this clone: Its matching antigen is unknown.

CDR3 length equals 12 residues. Per germline, CDR1 SNHLY and CDR2 FYNNEI. Trimming took off 3 bases at V and 9 bases at J, with 9 bases between the two ends. V and J are TRBV2 and TRBJ2-1, with unresolved D. This receptor was obtained from a man between 18 and 35 years old in good health. Sequenced material: naive CD4+ T cells sorted from blood. Subset indicated: CD45RA+ positively selected. CDR3 nucleotides: TGTGCCAGCAGTGATCTAGGGTCTGAGCAGTTCTTC. Its translation is CASSDLGSEQFF.